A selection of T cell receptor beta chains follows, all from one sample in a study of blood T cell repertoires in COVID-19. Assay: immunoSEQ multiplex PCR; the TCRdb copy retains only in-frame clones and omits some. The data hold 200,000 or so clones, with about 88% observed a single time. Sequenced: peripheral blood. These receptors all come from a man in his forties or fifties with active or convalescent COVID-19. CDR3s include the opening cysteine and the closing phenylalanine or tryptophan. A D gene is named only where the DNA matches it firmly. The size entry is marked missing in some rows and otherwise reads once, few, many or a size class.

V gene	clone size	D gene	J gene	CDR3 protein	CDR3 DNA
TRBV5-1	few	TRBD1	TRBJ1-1	CASSLDRGVTEAFF	TGCGCCAGCAGCTTGGACAGGGGGGTCACTGAAGCTTTCTTT
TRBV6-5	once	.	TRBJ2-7	CASSRRDFNSYEQYF	TGTGCCAGCAGTCGACGGGACTTCAACTCCTACGAGCAGTACTTC
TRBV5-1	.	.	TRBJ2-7	CASSLRGGLVYEQYF	TGCGCCAGCAGCCTGAGGGGGGGTCTGGTCTACGAGCAGTACTTC
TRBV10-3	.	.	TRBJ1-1	CASEKGVNTEAFF	TGTGCCTCCGAGAAAGGGGTAAACACTGAAGCTTTCTTT
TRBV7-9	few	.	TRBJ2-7	CASSLGDGARSQEQYF	TGTGCCAGCAGCCTAGGCGATGGGGCTAGAAGTCAAGAGCAGTACTTC
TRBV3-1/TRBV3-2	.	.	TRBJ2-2	CASRGIRQAVLTGELFF	TGTGCCAGCAGAGGTATTAGACAGGCAGTACTCACCGGGGAGCTGTTTTTT
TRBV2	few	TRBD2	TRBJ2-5	CASSGTGGQETQYF	TGTGCCAGCAGTGGAACGGGGGGGCAAGAGACCCAGTACTTC
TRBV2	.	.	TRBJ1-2	CASSGKGETPYGYTF	TGTGCCAGCAGTGGCAAGGGGGAGACACCTTATGGCTACACCTTC
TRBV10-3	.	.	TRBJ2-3	CAISASLRADTQYF	TGTGCCATCAGTGCTAGCTTGCGAGCAGATACGCAGTATTTT
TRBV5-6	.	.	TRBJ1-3	CASSSRWGPGNTIYF	TGTGCCAGCAGCTCCCGGTGGGGGCCGGGAAACACCATATATTTT
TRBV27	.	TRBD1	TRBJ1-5	CASSWRQGAQPQHF	TGTGCCAGCAGTTGGCGACAGGGGGCTCAGCCCCAGCATTTT
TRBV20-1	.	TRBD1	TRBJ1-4	CSASDRGPTNEKLFF	TGCAGTGCTAGTGACAGGGGACCAACTAATGAAAAACTGTTTTTT
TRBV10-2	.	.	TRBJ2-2	CATKYGEANTGELFF	TGCGCCACCAAGTACGGGGAAGCGAACACCGGGGAGCTGTTTTTT
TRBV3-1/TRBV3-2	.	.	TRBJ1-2	CASSQGRRDGYTF	TGTGCCAGCAGCCAAGGACGGAGGGACGGCTACACCTTC
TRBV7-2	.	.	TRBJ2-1	CASSATGGYYNEQFF	TGTGCCAGCAGCGCCACCGGGGGTTATTACAATGAGCAGTTCTTC
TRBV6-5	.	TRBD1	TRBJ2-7	CASTSDRGSYEQYF	TGTGCCAGCACCTCTGACAGGGGAAGCTACGAGCAGTACTTC
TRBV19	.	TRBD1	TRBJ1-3	CASSIGTGGLGNTIYF	TGTGCCAGTAGTATCGGGACAGGGGGCCTCGGAAACACCATATATTTT
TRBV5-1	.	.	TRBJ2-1	CASSFVAGSYNEQFF	TGCGCCAGCAGCTTCGTGGCGGGAAGTTACAATGAGCAGTTCTTC
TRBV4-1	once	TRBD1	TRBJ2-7	CASSQGDRGVGEQYF	TGCGCCAGCAGCCAGGGGGACAGGGGCGTTGGGGAGCAGTACTTC
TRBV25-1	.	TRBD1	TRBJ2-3	CASSADRGTDTQYF	TGTGCCAGCAGTGCCGACAGGGGAACAGATACGCAGTATTTT
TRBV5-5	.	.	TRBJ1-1	CASSLYSNTEAFF	TGTGCCAGCAGCTTGTACTCTAACACTGAAGCTTTCTTT
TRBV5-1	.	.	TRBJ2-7	CASSLEGQLYEQYF	TGCGCCAGCAGCTTGGAGGGACAACTTTACGAGCAGTACTTC
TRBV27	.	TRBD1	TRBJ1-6	CASSLSRDREGSPLHF	TGTGCCAGCAGTTTAAGTCGGGACAGGGAAGGATCACCCCTCCACTTT
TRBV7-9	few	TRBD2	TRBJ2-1	CASSLPPRLAGRTNEQFF	TGTGCCAGCAGCTTACCTCCACGACTAGCGGGGAGAACTAATGAGCAGTTCTTC
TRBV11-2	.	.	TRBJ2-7	CASSISTGRYEQYF	TGTGCCAGCAGCATTTCGACAGGTAGATACGAGCAGTACTTC
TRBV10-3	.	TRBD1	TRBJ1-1	CAISRDREAEAFF	TGTGCCATCAGCAGGGACAGGGAGGCTGAAGCTTTCTTT
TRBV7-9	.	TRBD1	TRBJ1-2	CASRGQNYGYTF	TGTGCCAGCAGGGGACAGAACTATGGCTACACCTTC
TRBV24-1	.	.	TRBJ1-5	CATSRTDNQPQHF	TGTGCCACTTCTAGGACAGACAATCAGCCCCAGCATTTT
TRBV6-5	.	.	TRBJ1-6	CASSSQGYNSPLHF	TGTGCCAGCAGTTCGCAGGGCTATAATTCACCCCTCCACTTT
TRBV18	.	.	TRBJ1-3	CASSPLGTGGDSGNTIYF	TGTGCCAGCTCACCCTTGGGGACGGGAGGAGACTCTGGAAACACCATATATTTT
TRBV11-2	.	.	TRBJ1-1	CASSVDYRTEAFF	TGTGCCAGCAGCGTAGACTACAGGACTGAAGCTTTCTTT
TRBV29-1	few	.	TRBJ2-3	CSVAGTPPDTQYF	TGCAGCGTGGCGGGGACTCCCCCAGATACGCAGTATTTT
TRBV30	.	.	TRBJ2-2	CAWSTPGQVDTGELFF	TGTGCCTGGAGTACCCCGGGACAAGTCGACACCGGGGAGCTGTTTTTT
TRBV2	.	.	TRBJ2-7	CASSESDSLSYEQYF	TGTGCCAGCAGTGAGTCGGACTCCCTCTCCTACGAGCAGTACTTC
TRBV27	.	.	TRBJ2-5	CASSFWGVEGTQYF	TGTGCCAGCAGTTTTTGGGGGGTTGAAGGGACCCAGTACTTC
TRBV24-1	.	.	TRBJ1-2	CATWAEGSYTF	TGTGCCACCTGGGCCGAGGGCAGCTACACCTTC
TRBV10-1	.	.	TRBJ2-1	CASSESGGWDEQFF	TGCGCCAGCAGTGAGTCCGGCGGGTGGGATGAGCAGTTCTTC
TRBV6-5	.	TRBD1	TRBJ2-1	CASHPGGQVNNEQFF	TGTGCCAGCCACCCAGGGGGCCAGGTAAACAATGAGCAGTTCTTC
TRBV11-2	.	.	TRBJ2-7	CASSLQGSPPYEQYF	TGTGCCAGCAGTCTGCAGGGGTCCCCCCCCTACGAGCAGTACTTC
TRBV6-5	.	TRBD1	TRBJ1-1	CASIRGTVNTEAFF	TGTGCCAGCATCAGAGGGACAGTGAACACTGAAGCTTTCTTT
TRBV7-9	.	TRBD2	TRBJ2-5	CASSPGGGSGRPGQETQYF	TGTGCCAGCAGCCCCGGAGGAGGTAGCGGGAGGCCCGGTCAAGAGACCCAGTACTTC
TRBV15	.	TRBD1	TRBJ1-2	CATSRDSGQDYGYTF	TGTGCCACCAGCAGAGATAGCGGACAGGATTATGGCTACACCTTC
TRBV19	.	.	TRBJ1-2	CASSKAGEGYGYTF	TGTGCCAGTAGTAAGGCGGGGGAAGGGTATGGCTACACCTTC
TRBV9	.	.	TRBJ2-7	CASSVTTGSGEQYF	TGTGCCAGCAGCGTAACCACAGGGTCGGGGGAGCAGTACTTC
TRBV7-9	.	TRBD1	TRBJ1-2	CASSSGQGFRSNYGYTF	TGTGCCAGCAGCTCAGGACAGGGATTTCGGTCCAACTATGGCTACACCTTC
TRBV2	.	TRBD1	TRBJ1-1	CASSAGQGVEAFF	TGTGCCAGCAGCGCGGGACAGGGGGTTGAAGCTTTCTTT
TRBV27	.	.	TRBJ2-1	CASRDEQAGSSYNEQFF	TGTGCCAGCCGAGACGAGCAGGCGGGTAGCTCCTACAATGAGCAGTTCTTC
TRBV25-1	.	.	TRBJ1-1	CASSESGPLNTEAFF	TGTGCCAGCAGTGAATCTGGCCCTTTGAACACTGAAGCTTTCTTT
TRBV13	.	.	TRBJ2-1	CASSHRQSEQFF	TGTGCCAGCAGCCACCGACAGTCTGAGCAGTTCTTC
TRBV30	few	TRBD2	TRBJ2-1	CAWSSPLAGGNHEQFF	TGTGCCTGGAGCTCTCCACTAGCGGGAGGTAACCATGAGCAGTTCTTC
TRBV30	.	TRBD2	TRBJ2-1	CAWSTGTSGDNEQFF	TGTGCCTGGAGTACCGGGACTAGCGGGGACAATGAGCAGTTCTTC
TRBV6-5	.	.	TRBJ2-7	CASSYRPEEGADEQYF	TGTGCCAGCAGTTACCGCCCGGAGGAGGGGGCAGACGAGCAGTACTTC
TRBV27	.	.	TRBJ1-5	CASNLGDSNQPQHF	TGTGCCAGCAATTTGGGAGATAGCAATCAGCCCCAGCATTTT